This TCR beta chain was recorded in a study of T-cell memory formation after mild COVID-19. Looking at the study overall: The two donors had largely donor-specific TCR clusters. Overall study findings and caveats: Chiefly within CM and EM were the contracting CD4+ clones; CD8+ ones were within EMRA.

Turning to this clonotype: Antigen specificity is unknown.

Trimming removed 1 base at V and 7 bases at J, with 16 bases between. The CDR3 is 15 amino acids. CDR1 is MGHRA, CDR2 YSYEKL, per germline. In TCRdb, the 5' RACE reads were re-called with MiXCR into one record per CDR3 protein. The data contain approximately 440,000 distinct CDR3 sequences, 20% of them singletons. This receptor was obtained from an adult woman who had mild COVID-19 (a few samples of this study predate the infection). Cell type and time point are not known. The sample consisted of PBMCs or a T cell subset sorted from them (not recorded which). The chain couples TRBV4-1 to TRBJ1-2; D not resolved. Written as DNA, the CDR3 is TGCGCCAGCAGCCAAGTTGCTTCAGCGCCGGTTGGCTACACCTTC. Amino acids: CASSQVASAPVGYTF.